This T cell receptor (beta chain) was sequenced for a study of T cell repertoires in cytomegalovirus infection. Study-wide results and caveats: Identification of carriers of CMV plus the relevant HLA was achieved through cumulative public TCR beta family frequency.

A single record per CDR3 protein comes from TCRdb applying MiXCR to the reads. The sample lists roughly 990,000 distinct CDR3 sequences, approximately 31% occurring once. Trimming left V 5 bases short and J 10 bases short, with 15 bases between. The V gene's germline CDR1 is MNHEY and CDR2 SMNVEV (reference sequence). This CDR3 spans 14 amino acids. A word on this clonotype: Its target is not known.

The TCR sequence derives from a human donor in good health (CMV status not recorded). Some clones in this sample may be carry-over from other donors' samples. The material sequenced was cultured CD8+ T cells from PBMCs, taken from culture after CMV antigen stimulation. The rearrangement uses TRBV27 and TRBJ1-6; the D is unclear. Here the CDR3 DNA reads TGTGCCAGCAGTCCCCAGGACCCCGAGTCACCCCTCCACTTT. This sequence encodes CASSPQDPESPLHF.